The 11 T cell receptor beta chains in this list originate from one sample, sequenced in a study of breast tumors, draining lymph nodes, adjacent tissues (dated by TCRdb to the mid-2010s). The receptor library was made with multiplex PCR. The instrument given in TCRdb is Illumina HiSeq 2000. The public reads were quality trimmed at Q25 with fastp and then assembled into clones with MiXCR by TCRdb, keeping productive beta chains. Rows with a matching CDR3 protein are joined into one entry that keeps the most common DNA and genes. In this sample the table shows over 35,000 distinct CDR3 sequences, roughly 32% of which occur a single time. Of the sample, about a tenth is held by the ten largest clones. Sequenced sample: breast tumor tissue. Receptors were obtained from a female donor with breast cancer. Some clones in this sample may be carry-over from other donors' samples.

The gene calls are TRBV20-1 and TRBJ1-6, with 10 positions matching TRBD1. The CDR3 consists of 16 residues. V lost 5 bases, J lost 9 bases, and 13 bases stayed unmatched. Germline CDR1 and CDR2: DFQATT and SNEGSKA (reference sequence). CDR3 residues: CSAFPRDRGGSSPLHF. DNA of the CDR3: TGCAGTGCTTTCCCCCGGGACAGGGGAGGTAGTTCACCCCTCCACTTT.

The chain is built from TRBV12-3 or TRBV12-4 and TRBJ2-2, with no clear D. This CDR3 is built from 15 residues. Trimming removed 2 bases from V and 2 bases from J, with 9 bases in between. The CDR3 region is CASSLKRINTGELFF. CDR3 sequence (DNA): TGTGCCAGCAGTTTAAAACGGATTAACACCGGGGAGCTGTTTTTT.

This clonotype was observed a handful of times. V usage is TRBV5-4 and J usage is TRBJ2-3; D is possibly TRBD2 (7 bases). Germline V lookup: CDR1 SGHNT, CDR2 YYREEE (reference sequence). Trimming cost V 4 bases and J 1 base, with 19 bases left between them. This CDR3 spans 17 amino acids. The CDR3 coding sequence is TGTGCCAGCAGCCTTGGGGGGCGGGGGACGCGCACAGATACGCAGTATTTT. It yields the protein CASSLGGRGTRTDTQYF.

This clonotype was detected ten times or more. The chain combines TRBV20-1 with TRBJ2-7, with TRBD1 identical over 7 bases. V was clipped by 6 bases and J by 5 bases; unmatched bases: 13. The CDR3 is made up of 14 amino acids. In germline, CDR1 is DFQATT, CDR2 SNEGSKA (reference sequence). This CDR3 reads CSARDRTGQHEQYF. Here the CDR3 DNA reads TGCAGTGCCAGGGACCGGACAGGCCAGCACGAGCAGTACTTC.

The CDR3 here is CASSLVSISYEQYF. In DNA form, the CDR3 reads TGTGCCAGCAGCTTAGTGTCGATCTCCTACGAGCAGTACTTC. J is TRBJ2-7 and V is TRBV11-3; D uncertain. Per the germline V gene, CDR1 is SGHNT and CDR2 is YENEEA. The CDR3 length is 14 residues. V was cut by 1 base and J by 0 bases, with 7 bases left in between.

In the case of this clonotype: The conserved phenylalanine or tryptophan normally closing the CDR3 is absent here, so this likely arose from a read error. The CDR3 nucleotides read TGCAGTCTTGGACAGCTCTATAATTCACCCCTCCACTCT. Protein product: CSLGQLYNSPLHS. J is TRBJ1-6 and V is TRBV20-1, with D perhaps TRBD1 (6 bases). This CDR3 region has 13 residues. In germline, CDR1 is DFQATT, CDR2 SNEGSKA (reference sequence). V was cut by 8 bases and J by 3 bases, with 11 bases left in between.

This clonotype was found many times. The chain uses TRBV5-4 and TRBJ2-3; TRBD1 agrees at 9 bases. The CDR3 has 15 residues. The V gene end was trimmed by 4 bases and the J gene end by 2 bases; junction bases not matched to a gene: 5. The germline gives CDR1 SGHNT, CDR2 YYREEE (reference sequence). The CDR3: CASSAGDRATDTQYF. The CDR3 DNA sequence: TGTGCCAGCAGCGCCGGGGACAGGGCCACAGATACGCAGTATTTT.

This clonotype was seen many times. The chain is built from TRBV20-1 and TRBJ2-1, with 8 bases fitting TRBD1. This CDR3 is 14 amino acids long. The germline CDR1 and CDR2 sequences are DFQATT and SNEGSKA (reference sequence). Unmatched junction bases numbered 6, after V lost 3 bases and J lost 5 bases. DNA of the CDR3: TGCAGTGCTAGGGGATACAGGGGGGACAATGAGCAGTTCTTC. As protein: CSARGYRGDNEQFF.

The V gene is TRBV7-9, the J gene TRBJ1-1; tentative D call: TRBD1 (5 bases). The CDR3 runs to 15 residues. Looked up from germline, CDR1 is SEHNR and CDR2 is FQNEAQ (reference sequence). V shed 1 base and J shed 10 bases, with 19 bases lying between them. This CDR3 is CASSLDGGTRVRAFF. Written as DNA, the CDR3 is TGTGCCAGCAGCTTAGACGGGGGAACTCGGGTGAGAGCTTTCTTT.

CDR3 protein: CSALAGVENEQFF. In DNA form, the CDR3 reads TGCAGTGCTCTAGCGGGAGTTGAGAATGAGCAGTTCTTC. V and J are TRBV20-1 and TRBJ2-1; 10 nucleotides align to TRBD2. This CDR3 comprises 13 residues. The germline V gene encodes CDR1 DFQATT and CDR2 SNEGSKA (reference sequence). V gave up 5 bases and J gave up 7 bases; unmatched junction bases: 5.

This clonotype has just a few counts. This sequence joins TRBV28 and TRBJ2-3; a possible D gene is TRBD2 (5 bases). V dropped 5 bases and J dropped 3 bases, with 9 bases sitting between them. Per germline, CDR1 MDHEN and CDR2 SYDVKM. The CDR3 loop spans 13 amino acids. CDR3 loop: CASSPSGTDTQYF. CDR3 DNA sequence: TGTGCCAGCAGTCCCTCGGGGACAGATACGCAGTATTTT.